This TCR beta chain was sequenced during a study of blood T cell repertoires in COVID-19. Turning to the study itself: T cells, B-cell-depleted T cells, or PBMCs supplied cDNA or gDNA.

The CDR3 is 12 amino acids. V lost 5 bases and J lost 2, with 6 bases in between. Looked up from germline, CDR1 is MNHEY and CDR2 is SMNVEV (reference sequence). Sequencing used immunoSEQ multiplex PCR; TCRdb keeps in-frame clones, though not all of them. The sample shows around 120,000 clones, less than 80% of them seen only once. The chain uses TRBV27 and TRBJ1-1; unclear D gene. Sequencing was carried out using peripheral blood. This clonotype was obtained from a man between 65 and 80 years old with active or convalescent COVID-19. The chain's CDR3 is CASSRLNTEAFF. In DNA, the CDR3 is TGTGCCAGCAGTAGACTTAACACTGAAGCTTTCTTT.